This T cell receptor beta chain was sequenced in a study of control samples from healthy donors and cancer patients. Repertoires were generated with immunoSEQ multiplex PCR, while TCRdb's copy carries only in-frame clones and drops some. This sample carries some 150,000 clones, under 96% of them seen once, and the ten largest clones take approximately 1%. The source of this sequence is a woman aged 30 to 39 in good health. Sequencing used blood.

The CDR3 nucleotides read TGTGCCAGCAGCCTTGGCCAGGGGGTCCAAGAGACCCAGTACTTC. Protein: CASSLGQGVQETQYF. The chain uses TRBV3-1 (or the pseudogene TRBV3-2) and TRBJ2-5, with 7 bases aligning to TRBD1. The CDR3 has 15 residues. The germline V gene encodes CDR1 LGHDT and CDR2 YNNKEL (reference sequence). The V gene end was trimmed by 4 bases and the J gene end by 1 base; junction bases not matched to a gene: 6.